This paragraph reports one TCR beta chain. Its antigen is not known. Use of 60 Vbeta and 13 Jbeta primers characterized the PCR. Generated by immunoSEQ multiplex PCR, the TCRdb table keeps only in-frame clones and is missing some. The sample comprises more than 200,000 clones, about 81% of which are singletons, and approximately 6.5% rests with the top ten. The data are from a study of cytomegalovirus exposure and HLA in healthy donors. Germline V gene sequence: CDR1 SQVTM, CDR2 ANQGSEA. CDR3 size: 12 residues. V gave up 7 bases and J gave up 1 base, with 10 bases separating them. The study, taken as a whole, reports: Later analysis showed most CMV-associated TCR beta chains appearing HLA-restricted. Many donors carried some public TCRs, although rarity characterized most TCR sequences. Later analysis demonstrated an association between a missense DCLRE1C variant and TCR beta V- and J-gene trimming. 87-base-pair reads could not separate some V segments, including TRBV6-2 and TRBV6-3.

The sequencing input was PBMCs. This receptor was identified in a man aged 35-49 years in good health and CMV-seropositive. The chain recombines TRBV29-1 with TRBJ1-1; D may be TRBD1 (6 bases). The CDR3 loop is CSADRPNTEAFF. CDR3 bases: TGCAGCGCTGACAGGCCGAACACTGAAGCTTTCTTT. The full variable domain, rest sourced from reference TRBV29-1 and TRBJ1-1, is SAVISQKPSRDICQRGTSLTIQCQVDSQVTMMFWYRQQPGQSLTLIATANQGSEATYESGFVIDKFPISRPNLTFSTLTVSNMSPEDSSIYLCSADRPNTEAFFGQGTRLTVV.